This TCR beta chain was captured by sequencing in a study of cytomegalovirus exposure and HLA in healthy donors. Study details: From about 170 million T cells, an earlier analysis saw 120 million or so unique TCR beta sequences.

In germline, CDR1 is MNHEY, CDR2 SMNVEV (reference sequence). The CDR3 length is 14 residues. Vbeta (60) and Jbeta (13) primers were used in the PCR. The repertoire was sequenced with immunoSEQ multiplex PCR; TCRdb's copy has only in-frame clones and lacks some. The sample lists 200,000 to 250,000 clones; almost 80% were seen once. This clone occurred once. As yet, its antigen is unknown. The junction shows a germline mismatch at one end, possibly a read error. The sample carries other DNA sequences with the same CDR3. Points from the study as a whole: Among the sequence variants, a highly shared cluster was likely an artifact of sequencing.

The chain joins TRBV27 to TRBJ1-1; D is possibly TRBD1 (5 bases). Sequences were obtained from PBMCs. The clonotype was recovered from a male donor in good health and CMV-seronegative. Written as DNA, the CDR3 is TGTGCCAGTAACAGACTGGGGGGTGGGGCTGAGGCTTTCTTT. This codes for CASNRLGGGAEAFF.